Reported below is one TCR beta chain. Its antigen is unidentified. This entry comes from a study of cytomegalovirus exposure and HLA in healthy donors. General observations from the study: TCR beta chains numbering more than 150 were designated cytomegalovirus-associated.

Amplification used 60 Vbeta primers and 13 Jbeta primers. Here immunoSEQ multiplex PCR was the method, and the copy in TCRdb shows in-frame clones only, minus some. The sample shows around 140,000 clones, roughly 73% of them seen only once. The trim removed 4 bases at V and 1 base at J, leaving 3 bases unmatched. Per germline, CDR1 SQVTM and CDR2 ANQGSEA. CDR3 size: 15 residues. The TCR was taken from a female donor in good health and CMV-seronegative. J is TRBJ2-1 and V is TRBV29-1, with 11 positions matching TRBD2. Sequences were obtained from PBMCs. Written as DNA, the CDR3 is TGCAGCGTTGGAGCTAGCGGGAGGTCCTACAATGAGCAGTTCTTC. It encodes CSVGASGRSYNEQFF.